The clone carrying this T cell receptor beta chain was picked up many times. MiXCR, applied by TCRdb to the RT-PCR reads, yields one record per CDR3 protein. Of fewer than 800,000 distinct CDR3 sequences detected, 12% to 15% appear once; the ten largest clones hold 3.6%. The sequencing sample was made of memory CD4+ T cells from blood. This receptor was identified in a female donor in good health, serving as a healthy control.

The CDR3 region is CASREGTEAFF. Here the CDR3 DNA reads TGTGCCAGCAGGGAAGGAACTGAAGCTTTCTTT. The genes are TRBV12-3 or TRBV12-4 and TRBJ1-1; D remains unclear. V was pared by 6 bases and J by 5 bases, with 7 bases between. This CDR3 spans 11 amino acids.